This T cell receptor (beta chain) was sequenced for a study of OX40 agonist ivuxolimab in advanced cancers. About the research overall: At around 83% male, the cohort had a mean age of 60 years, ranging from roughly 20 to 90. General study points: Still undetermined is the antigen specificity of the expanded peripheral T cells.

As for this clone: Its target is unknown.

Sequenced by immunoSEQ multiplex PCR; TCRdb stores in-frame clones only, minus some. There are 100,000 to 130,000 clones in the sample; 75% to 95% occur only once, and 1% to 1.5% lies in the top ten. V lost 0 bases, J lost 0 bases, and 12 bases lay in between. The CDR3 covers 17 residues. Germline-derived CDR1 and CDR2 are LGHNA and YNFKEQ. The clonotype was recovered from an adult with an advanced solid tumor such as melanoma, head and neck, liver or kidney cancer. The specimen was CD4+ or CD8+ T cells sorted from blood, collected in a trial of the OX40 agonist ivuxolimab. V is TRBV4-2 and J is TRBJ1-5; TRBD1 is a possible D gene (5 bases). The DNA for the CDR3 is TGTGCCAGCAGCCAAGATCCCCCAGGGAATAGCAATCAGCCCCAGCATTTT. Protein product: CASSQDPPGNSNQPQHF.